This T cell receptor beta chain appears in the sequencing data of a study of cytomegalovirus exposure and HLA in healthy donors. The primer mix had 60 Vbeta and 13 Jbeta primers. Generated by immunoSEQ multiplex PCR, the TCRdb table keeps only in-frame clones and is missing some. The data contain about 140,000 clones, 70% to 80% of them singletons. With 7 bases removed from V and 5 bases from J, the gap between germline ends came to 14 bases. The CDR3 length is 13 residues. Germline CDR1 GTSNPN, CDR2 SVGIG (reference sequence). Source material: PBMCs. The chain has TRBV30 and TRBJ1-4; perhaps TRBD1 as D (6 bases). This receptor was identified in a man aged 18-30 years in good health and CMV-seronegative. CDR3 protein: CAFGGAVNEKLFF. The CDR3 DNA follows: TGTGCCTTCGGGGGGGCCGTAAATGAAAAACTGTTTTTT.